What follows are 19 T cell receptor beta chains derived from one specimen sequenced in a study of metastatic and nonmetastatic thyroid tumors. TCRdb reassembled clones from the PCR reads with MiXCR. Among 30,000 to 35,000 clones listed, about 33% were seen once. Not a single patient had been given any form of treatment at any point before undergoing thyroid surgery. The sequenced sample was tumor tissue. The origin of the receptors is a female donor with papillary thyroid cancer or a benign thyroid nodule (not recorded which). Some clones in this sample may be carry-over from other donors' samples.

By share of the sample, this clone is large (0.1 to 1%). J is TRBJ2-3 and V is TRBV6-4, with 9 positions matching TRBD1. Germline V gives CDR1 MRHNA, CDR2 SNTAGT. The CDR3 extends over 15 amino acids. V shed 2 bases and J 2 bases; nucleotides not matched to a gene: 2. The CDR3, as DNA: TGTGCCAGCAGTGACGGGACAGGGTCCACAGATACGCAGTATTTT. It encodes CASSDGTGSTDTQYF.

CDR3 coding DNA: TGCAGTGCTAGTGCCAGCGGCAACACCGGGGAGCTGTTTTTT. Its protein is CSASASGNTGELFF. The V and J genes are TRBV20-1 and TRBJ2-2, with a possible D match to TRBD2 (5 bases). Germline assignment: CDR1 DFQATT and CDR2 SNEGSKA (reference sequence). Deletions cut 3 bases from V and 2 bases from J, with 10 bases between. The CDR3 totals 14 residues.

The CDR3 DNA is TGTGCCAGCAGCGTAACGGGGGGAGCCGACCAGGAGCAGTTCTTC. As protein: CASSVTGGADQEQFF. The genes are TRBV9 and TRBJ2-1; 7 bases match TRBD2. V shed 1 base, J shed 10 bases, and the junction held 11 bases outside the gene matches. CDR3 length equals 15 residues. In germline, CDR1 is SGDLS, CDR2 YYNGEE.

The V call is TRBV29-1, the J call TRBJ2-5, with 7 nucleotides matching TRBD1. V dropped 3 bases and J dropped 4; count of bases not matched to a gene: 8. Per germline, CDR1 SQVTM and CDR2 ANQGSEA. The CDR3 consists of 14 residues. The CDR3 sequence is CSVDRDRVVETQYF. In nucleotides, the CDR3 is TGCAGCGTTGACCGAGACAGGGTGGTAGAGACCCAGTACTTC.

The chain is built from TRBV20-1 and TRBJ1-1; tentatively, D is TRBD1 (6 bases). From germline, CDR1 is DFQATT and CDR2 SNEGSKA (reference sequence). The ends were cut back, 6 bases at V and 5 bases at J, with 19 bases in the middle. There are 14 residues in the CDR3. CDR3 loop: CSAPEGGRETEAFF. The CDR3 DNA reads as TGCAGTGCCCCCGAGGGGGGGCGGGAAACTGAAGCTTTCTTT.

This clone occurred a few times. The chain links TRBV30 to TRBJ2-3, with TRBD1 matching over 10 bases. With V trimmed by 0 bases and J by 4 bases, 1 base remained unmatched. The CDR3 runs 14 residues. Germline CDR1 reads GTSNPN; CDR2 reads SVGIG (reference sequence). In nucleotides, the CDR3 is TGTGCCTGGAGTGTGGGACAGGGGCCAGATACGCAGTATTTT. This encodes CAWSVGQGPDTQYF.

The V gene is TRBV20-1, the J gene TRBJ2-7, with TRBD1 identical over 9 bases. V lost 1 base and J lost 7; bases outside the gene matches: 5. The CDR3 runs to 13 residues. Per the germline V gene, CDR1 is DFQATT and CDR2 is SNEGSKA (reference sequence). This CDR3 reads CSARVQGAREQYF. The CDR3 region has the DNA TGCAGTGCTAGAGTACAGGGGGCTAGGGAGCAGTACTTC.

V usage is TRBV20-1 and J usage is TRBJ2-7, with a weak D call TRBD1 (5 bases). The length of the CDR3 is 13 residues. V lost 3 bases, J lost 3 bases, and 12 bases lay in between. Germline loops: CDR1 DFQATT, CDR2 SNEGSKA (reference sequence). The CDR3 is CSARDTLGYEQYF. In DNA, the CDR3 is TGCAGTGCTAGGGACACCCTGGGCTACGAGCAGTACTTC.

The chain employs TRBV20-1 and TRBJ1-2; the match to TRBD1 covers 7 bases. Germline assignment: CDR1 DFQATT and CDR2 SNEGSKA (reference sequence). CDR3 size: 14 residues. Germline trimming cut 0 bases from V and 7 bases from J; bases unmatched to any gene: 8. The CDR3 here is CSARDAGGSRGYTF. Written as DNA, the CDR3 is TGCAGTGCTAGAGATGCAGGGGGAAGTCGTGGCTACACCTTC.

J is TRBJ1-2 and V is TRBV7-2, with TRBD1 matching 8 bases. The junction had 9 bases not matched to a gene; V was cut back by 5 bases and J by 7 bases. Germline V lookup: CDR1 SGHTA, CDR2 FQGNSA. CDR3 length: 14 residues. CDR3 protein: CASSPPDRDGGYTF. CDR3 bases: TGTGCCAGCAGCCCCCCGGACAGGGATGGTGGCTACACCTTC.

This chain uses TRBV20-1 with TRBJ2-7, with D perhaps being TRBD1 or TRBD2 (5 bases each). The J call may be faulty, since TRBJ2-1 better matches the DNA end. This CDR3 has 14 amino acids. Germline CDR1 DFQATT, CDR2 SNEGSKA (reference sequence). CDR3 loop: CSARDLREYNEQFF. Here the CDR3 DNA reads TGCAGTGCTAGAGATCTCAGGGAGTACAATGAGCAGTTCTTC.

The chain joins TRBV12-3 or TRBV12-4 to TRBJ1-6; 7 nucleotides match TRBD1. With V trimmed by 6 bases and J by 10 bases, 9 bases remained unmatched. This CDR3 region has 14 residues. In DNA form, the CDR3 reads TGTGCCAGCAGGTCCGGGACAGTCGCATCACCCCTCCACTTT. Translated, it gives CASRSGTVASPLHF.

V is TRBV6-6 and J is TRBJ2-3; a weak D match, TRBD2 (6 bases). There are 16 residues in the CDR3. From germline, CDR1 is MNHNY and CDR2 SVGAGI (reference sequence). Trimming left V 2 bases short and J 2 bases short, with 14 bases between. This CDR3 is CASSYIADPITDTQYF. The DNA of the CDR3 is TGTGCCAGCAGTTACATAGCGGACCCTATCACAGATACGCAGTATTTT.

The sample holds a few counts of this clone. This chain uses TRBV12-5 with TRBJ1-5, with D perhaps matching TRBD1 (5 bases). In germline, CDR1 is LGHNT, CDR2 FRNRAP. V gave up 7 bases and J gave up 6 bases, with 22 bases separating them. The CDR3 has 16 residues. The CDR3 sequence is CASAPAAGRDGQPQHF. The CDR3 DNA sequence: TGTGCTAGTGCCCCCGCGGCAGGGAGGGACGGTCAGCCCCAGCATTTT.

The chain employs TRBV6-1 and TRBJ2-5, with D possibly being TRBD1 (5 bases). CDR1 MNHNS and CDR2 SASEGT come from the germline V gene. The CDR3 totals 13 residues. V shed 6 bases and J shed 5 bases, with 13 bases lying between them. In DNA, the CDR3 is TGTGCCAGCAGGGACACCTTGGAGGAGACCCAGTACTTC. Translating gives CASRDTLEETQYF.

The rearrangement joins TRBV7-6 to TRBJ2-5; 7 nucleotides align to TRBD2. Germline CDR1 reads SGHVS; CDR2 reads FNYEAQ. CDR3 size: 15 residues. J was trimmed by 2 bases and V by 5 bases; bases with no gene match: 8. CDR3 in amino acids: CASSLRTRYQETQYF. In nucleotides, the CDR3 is TGTGCCAGCAGCCTCAGGACTAGATATCAAGAGACCCAGTACTTC.

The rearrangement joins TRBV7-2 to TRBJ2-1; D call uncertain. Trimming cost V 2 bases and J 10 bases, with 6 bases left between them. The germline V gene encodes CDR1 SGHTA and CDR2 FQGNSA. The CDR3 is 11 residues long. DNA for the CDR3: TGTGCCAGCAGCTTAATCTCGGAGCAGTTCTTC. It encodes CASSLISEQFF.

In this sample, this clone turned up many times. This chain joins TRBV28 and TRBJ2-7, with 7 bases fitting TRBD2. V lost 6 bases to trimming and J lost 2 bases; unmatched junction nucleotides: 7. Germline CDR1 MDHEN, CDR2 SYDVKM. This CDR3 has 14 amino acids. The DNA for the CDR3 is TGTGCCAGCAGGCGGGGGACGGGCCCCTACGAGCAGTACTTC. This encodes CASRRGTGPYEQYF.

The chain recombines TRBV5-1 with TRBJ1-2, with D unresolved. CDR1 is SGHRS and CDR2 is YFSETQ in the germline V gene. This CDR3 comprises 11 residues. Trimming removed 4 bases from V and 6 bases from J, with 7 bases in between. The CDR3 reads CASSTGHGYTF. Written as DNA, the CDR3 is TGCGCCAGCAGCACCGGACATGGCTACACCTTC.